The entry below describes one TCR beta chain. Antigen: not known. These gene names are mouse names. The sequence runs out 1 residue before the end of the CDR3; the remainder is reconstructed from the germline J gene. These data belong to a study of tissue T cells after allogeneic stem cell transplantation. Findings and caveats of the study: Motif-based clustering found tissue-specific repertoire signatures shared across patients, though few clones were shared.

The V segment lost 1 base and the J segment 7 bases; nucleotides outside the gene matches: 2. The CDR3 is made up of 14 amino acids. Per the germline V gene, CDR1 is NNHDY and CDR2 is SYVADS. Method: immunoSEQ multiplex PCR; TCRdb's copy keeps in-frame clones and lacks some. The sample holds 20,000 to 25,000 clones, 72% seen once. The TCR comes from a female BALB/c mouse in good health. MHC haplotype here: H2-d. V is TRBV13-3 and J is TRBJ2-5; 11 bases agree with TRBD2. Sample: spleen. This CDR3 is CASSDHWGGNTQYF. The covered CDR3 bases are TGTGCCAGCAGTGATCACTGGGGGGGCAACACCCAGTAC.